This T cell receptor beta chain is from a study of cytomegalovirus exposure and HLA in healthy donors. This clone was seen only a few times. TCRdb's table, derived via immunoSEQ multiplex PCR, lists solely in-frame clones and lacks some. The sample lists 330,000 or so clones; 86% were seen once. This CDR3 is built from 17 residues. Germline V lookup: CDR1 LNHDA, CDR2 SQIVND (reference sequence). Trimming removed 5 bases from V and 3 bases from J; junction bases left unmatched: 9. The chain couples TRBV19 to TRBJ2-5; 13 bases line up with TRBD2. Sequencing was performed on PBMCs. This clonotype was sampled from a woman between 18 and 30 years old in good health and CMV-seronegative. CDR3 amino acids: CASSLTSGRAGEETQYF. Here the CDR3 DNA reads TGTGCCAGTAGTTTAACTAGCGGGAGGGCCGGGGAAGAGACCCAGTACTTC.